The clone carrying this TCR beta chain has a count of ten or more. The sample belongs to a study of T cells in Graves' hyperthyroidism and ophthalmopathy. The investigators amplified TCR beta CDR3 regions from RNA transcripts. First-round RT-PCR targeting the TCR CDR3 was performed with the HTBI primer set. TCRdb processed the multiplex PCR reads anew with MiXCR; each CDR3 protein has one entry. In the table there are approximately 640,000 distinct CDR3 sequences, roughly 17% of which are singletons. The sample taken for sequencing was blood. The source is a man aged 50 or older with Graves' hyperthyroidism.

CDR3 amino acids: CASLAEGYGYTF. The CDR3 coding sequence is TGTGCCAGCCTGGCGGAGGGCTATGGCTACACCTTC. This chain links TRBV28 with TRBJ1-2; D not resolved. This CDR3 region has 12 residues. Trimming removed 8 bases at V and 4 bases at J, with 11 bases between. Germline assignment: CDR1 MDHEN and CDR2 SYDVKM.